This T cell receptor (beta chain) was retrieved from a study of Ad26.COV2.S vaccination and SARS-CoV-2 variants. Study observations and caveats: From the TCR breadth and depth analyses, total T cell responses may have been underestimated.

The CDR3 runs 13 residues. Per germline, CDR1 MNHEY and CDR2 SVGEGT. V gave up 2 bases and J gave up 7 bases, with 9 bases separating them. This sample's treatment: some 20 received Ad26.COV2.S at low or high dose, single or two shots; 5 received placebo; per-sample allocation not given. Material that was analyzed had been drawn on day 63 after the first vaccine or placebo injection. Profiled with immunoSEQ multiplex PCR; TCRdb holds only in-frame clones, not every one. The data contain approximately 500,000 clones, 87% of them singletons. This clone was seen more than once but under ten times. Its antigen is as yet unknown.

The chain uses TRBV6-2 or TRBV6-3 and TRBJ1-5; D unclear. The clonotype originates from a person between 18 and 59 years old who received the Ad26.COV2.S COVID-19 vaccine or a placebo. Sequences were derived from peripheral blood, sampled in a trial of Ad26.COV2.S vaccine versus placebo. The CDR3 spells CASSYTALQPQHF. CDR3 nucleotide sequence: TGTGCCAGCAGTTACACGGCCCTGCAGCCCCAGCATTTT.